The 10 T cell receptor beta chains given below trace back to one sample, sequenced in a study of vaccination and CD4 T cells after COVID-19. At the Johns Hopkins FTIC core, DNA taken from cultured CD4+ T cells was sequenced by way of the Oncomine TCR Beta short-read assay. TCRdb processed the PCR reads anew with MiXCR; each CDR3 protein has one entry. The sample contains about 9,500 distinct CDR3 sequences, over 65% of which appear only once. Treatment described: approximately nine-day PBMC culture with coronavirus spike peptide pools or control peptides (ViraFEST assay). No antigen has been assigned to these receptors. The specimen was CD4+ T cells from blood, cultured in vitro. The receptors stem from a human donor who had recovered from COVID-19.

The chain employs TRBV20-1 and TRBJ1-6; D unresolved. This CDR3 is built from 13 residues. Germline V gene sequence: CDR1 DFQATT, CDR2 SNEGSKA (reference sequence). Trimming cost V 4 bases and J 6 bases, with 10 bases left between them. The CDR3 DNA reads TGCAGTGCTATCGGTGGCCTTAATTCACCCCTCCACTTT. Protein sequence: CSAIGGLNSPLHF.

This clonotype was seen a handful of times. This chain joins TRBV21-1 and TRBJ1-4; the D segment call TRBD1 is taken from the table without a DNA check. TRBV21-1 is an annotated pseudogene. The CDR3 runs 16 residues. CDR3 in amino acids: CASSDDPGQGDEKLFF. In DNA, the CDR3 is TGTGCCAGCAGCGACGACCCGGGACAGGGGGATGAAAAACTGTTTTTT.

The gene calls are TRBV6-1 and TRBJ1-3; maybe TRBD1 (5 bases). Trimming removed 6 bases at V and 0 bases at J, with 15 bases between. This CDR3 contains 16 residues. CDR1 and CDR2 from the germline V gene are MNHNS and SASEGT. Here the CDR3 reads CASSRHGGISGNTIYF. CDR3 sequence (DNA): TGTGCCAGCAGCCGCCATGGGGGGATCTCTGGAAACACCATATATTTT.

V usage is TRBV5-4 and J usage is TRBJ2-7; D uncertain. The CDR3 length is 15 residues. Trimming removed 5 bases at V and 3 bases at J, with 18 bases between. Germline assignment: CDR1 SGHNT and CDR2 YYREEE (reference sequence). As DNA, the CDR3 is TGTGCCAGCAGGGATTTTTGGGCAGGAAACTACGAGCAGTACTTC. This gives the protein CASRDFWAGNYEQYF. Full variable domain (outside the CDR3, taken from reference TRBV5-4 and TRBJ2-7): ETGVTQSPTHLIKTRGQQVTLRCSSQSGHNTVSWYQQALGQGPQFIFQYYREEENGRGNFPPRFSGLQFPNYSSELNVNALELDDSALYLCASRDFWAGNYEQYFGPGTRLTVT.

In this sample, this clonotype turned up a few times. The V call is TRBV20-1, the J call TRBJ2-2; D may correspond to TRBD1 or TRBD2 (5 bases each). V dropped 0 bases and J dropped 0 bases, with 11 bases sitting between them. CDR1 and CDR2 from the germline V gene are DFQATT and SNEGSKA (reference sequence). The CDR3 sequence is 16 residues long. The DNA of the CDR3 is TGCAGTGCTAGAGACTACCGGGGCACGAACACCGGGGAGCTGTTTTTT. This gives the protein CSARDYRGTNTGELFF.

V is TRBV20-1 and J is TRBJ1-1; D possibly corresponds to TRBD1 (6 bases). Germline-derived CDR1 and CDR2 are DFQATT and SNEGSKA (reference sequence). This CDR3 spans 15 amino acids. Trimming took off 4 bases at V and 0 bases at J, with 15 bases between the two ends. As DNA, the CDR3 is TGCAGTGCTACGAACAGGGTGGGGTTGAACACTGAAGCTTTCTTT. This encodes CSATNRVGLNTEAFF.

The rearrangement uses TRBV12-3 or TRBV12-4 and TRBJ1-2, with D unresolved. The CDR3 is 13 residues long. The V end was cut by 3 bases, the J end by 8 bases, with 13 bases between. CDR3 nucleotides: TGTGCCAGCAGTTTCGGAGGGATAAGAGGCTACACCTTC. Translation: CASSFGGIRGYTF.

This rearrangement joins TRBV29-1 to TRBJ1-2, with 9 bases matching TRBD1. The CDR3 has 12 amino acids. The ends lost 6 bases at V and 8 bases at J; junction bases unmatched: 7. Germline CDR1 SQVTM, CDR2 ANQGSEA. The CDR3 DNA sequence: TGCAGCGTACGGACAGGGGCTAGGGGCTACACCTTC. As protein: CSVRTGARGYTF. Full variable domain (missing parts from reference TRBV29-1 and TRBJ1-2): SAVISQKPSRDICQRGTSLTIQCQVDSQVTMMFWYRQQPGQSLTLIATANQGSEATYESGFVIDKFPISRPNLTFSTLTVSNMSPEDSSIYLCSVRTGARGYTFGSGTRLTVV.

The V call is TRBV28, the J call TRBJ1-1; maybe TRBD1 (6 bases). CDR1 MDHEN and CDR2 SYDVKM come from the germline V gene. V was cut by 4 bases and J by 7 bases, with 10 bases left in between. This CDR3 is 12 amino acids long. For the CDR3, the DNA is TGTGCCAGCAGTTACATACAGGGTGAAGCTTTCTTT. Amino acids: CASSYIQGEAFF.

The rearrangement uses TRBV28 and TRBJ1-2; D perhaps matches TRBD1 (6 bases). The V and J ends lost 6 bases and 2 bases respectively, with 13 bases between them. Germline values: CDR1 MDHEN, CDR2 SYDVKM. The CDR3 has 14 residues. The CDR3 loop is CASREAGGNYGYTF. CDR3 bases: TGTGCCAGCAGGGAGGCGGGGGGCAACTATGGCTACACCTTC.